This T cell receptor beta chain was captured in a study of T-cell reconstitution after alpha-beta-depleted transplantation in children. Preparation of the TCRbeta library was carried out with unique molecular identifiers. MiXCR was run by TCRdb on the PCR reads, yielding one entry per CDR3 protein. The sample has 90,000 to 100,000 distinct CDR3 sequences; more than 20% are singletons. Trimming took off 9 bases at V and 5 bases at J, with 16 bases between the two ends. Germline CDR1 is KGHDR and CDR2 is SFDVKD. The CDR3 is 14 amino acids. This clonotype was counted a few times. Sequenced material: PBMCs, taken before TCRalphabeta/CD19-depleted stem cell transplant. This receptor was taken from a boy between 2 and 10 years old with acute lymphoblastic leukemia, due to receive a stem cell transplant. This chain uses TRBV24-1 with TRBJ2-1; no definite D call. The CDR3 loop reads CATSNMEWNNEQFF. CDR3 in DNA: TGTGCCACCTCCAATATGGAGTGGAACAATGAGCAGTTCTTC.